The next 15 T cell receptor beta chains were all read from a single sample in a study of cytomegalovirus exposure and HLA in healthy donors. 60 Vbeta and 13 Jbeta primers were used in PCR. Assay used: immunoSEQ multiplex PCR; TCRdb lists only in-frame clones, some missing. The table records about 120,000 clones, 7% to 9.5% of them present only once. The sequencing sample was made of PBMCs. Every receptor here comes from a woman between 40 and 50 years old in good health and CMV-seropositive.

This clone was counted a few times. V usage is TRBV5-6 and J usage is TRBJ2-7, with a weak D call TRBD1 (5 bases). CDR1 SGHDT and CDR2 YYEEEE come from the germline V gene. The ends were cut back, 0 bases at V and 4 bases at J, with 8 bases in the middle. The CDR3 is 13 amino acids. The CDR3 sequence: CASSLEAGYEQYF. The CDR3 nucleotides read TGTGCCAGCAGCTTGGAGGCAGGGTACGAGCAGTACTTC.

This rearrangement joins TRBV9 to TRBJ2-5, with D maybe TRBD1 (6 bases). Germline CDR1 is SGDLS and CDR2 is YYNGEE. The CDR3 totals 16 residues. With 0 bases removed from V and 0 bases from J, the gap between germline ends came to 12 bases. DNA of the CDR3: TGTGCCAGCAGCGTAGGTGGACAGCTGTACCAAGAGACCCAGTACTTC. Translating gives CASSVGGQLYQETQYF.

There are a few counts of this clone. The V gene is TRBV9, the J gene TRBJ1-2; D call uncertain. Germline V gene lookup returns CDR1 SGDLS and CDR2 YYNGEE. There are 15 residues in the CDR3. The V end was cut by 0 bases, the J end by 5 bases, with 14 bases between. CDR3 region: CASSVEARGFYGYTF. CDR3 DNA: TGTGCCAGCAGCGTAGAGGCTAGAGGGTTTTATGGCTACACCTTC.

This chain joins TRBV2 and TRBJ1-5, with D uncertain. Trimming took off 1 base at V and 0 bases at J, with 7 bases between the two ends. Germline values: CDR1 SNHLY, CDR2 FYNNEI. The CDR3 has 15 amino acids. This chain's CDR3 is CASSEVTPSNQPQHF. CDR3 coding DNA: TGTGCCAGCAGTGAAGTGACACCTAGCAATCAGCCCCAGCATTTT.

In its sample, this clone was seen a few times. The chain combines TRBV10-1 with TRBJ2-1, with D possibly being TRBD2 (5 bases). CDR3 length: 15 amino acids. The germline V and J ends were trimmed by 3 bases and 0 bases, with 9 bases remaining between them. CDR1 WNHNN and CDR2 SYGVQD come from the germline V gene (reference sequence). CDR3 sequence: CASSDSGSSYNEQFF. As DNA, the CDR3 is TGCGCCAGCAGTGATTCTGGGAGCTCCTACAATGAGCAGTTCTTC.

This chain connects TRBV11-3 to TRBJ2-3; 9 bases line up with TRBD2. There are 15 residues in the CDR3. Germline V gene data show CDR1 as SGHNT and CDR2 as YENEEA. Losses at the gene ends were 2 bases for V and 2 bases for J; bases not matched to a gene: 2. The CDR3 is CASSLSGLATDTQYF. CDR3 DNA sequence: TGTGCCAGCAGCTTATCGGGACTAGCCACAGATACGCAGTATTTT.

The CDR3 DNA is TGTGCCAGTAGTAAGCGGACTAGCGGCGCCCGGTACGAGCAGTACTTC. Its protein product is CASSKRTSGARYEQYF. The rearrangement joins TRBV19 to TRBJ2-7; 10 bases fit TRBD2. J lost 4 bases, V lost 4 bases, and 10 bases had no gene match. Germline CDR1 LNHDA, CDR2 SQIVND (reference sequence). The CDR3 is made up of 16 amino acids.

This clone was counted between two and nine times. The CDR3 coding sequence is TGTGCCAGCAGTTTACGACAGCTTAATGAAAAACTGTTTTTT. Encoded protein: CASSLRQLNEKLFF. The gene calls are TRBV6-5 and TRBJ1-4, with a weak D call TRBD1 (5 bases). Trimming pared 4 bases from V and 4 bases from J, leaving 10 bases between. Germline CDR1 MNHEY, CDR2 SVGAGI. CDR3 length equals 14 residues.

The V and J genes are TRBV4-1 and TRBJ1-1; 7 nucleotides line up with TRBD1. CDR1 and CDR2 (germline): MGHRA, YSYEKL. The V segment lost 1 base and the J segment 5 bases; nucleotides outside the gene matches: 10. The CDR3 is 16 residues long. The CDR3: CASSQGGTGEWTEAFF. Here the CDR3 DNA reads TGCGCCAGCAGCCAAGGGGGAACAGGGGAGTGGACTGAAGCTTTCTTT.

The chain carries TRBV5-3 and TRBJ1-5; a possible D gene is TRBD1 (6 bases). TRBV5-3 is reported as an ORF; its role is uncertain. Deletions cut 4 bases from V and 3 bases from J, with 20 bases between. The CDR3 spans 17 residues. CDR3 sequence: CARSPPLGGNNNQPQHF. As DNA, the CDR3 is TGTGCCAGAAGCCCTCCGTTAGGGGGAAATAACAATCAGCCCCAGCATTTT.

This clone was observed a handful of times. The rearrangement joins TRBV5-1 to TRBJ1-5; no reliable D call. This CDR3 contains 15 residues. Germline loops: CDR1 SGHRS, CDR2 YFSETQ. Trimming stripped 0 bases from V and 0 bases from J, with 7 bases between. For the CDR3, the DNA is TGCGCCAGCAGCTTGGTGGGAGATAGCAATCAGCCCCAGCATTTT. Translating gives CASSLVGDSNQPQHF.

In this sample, this clone turned up a few times. This chain links TRBV21-1 with TRBJ2-1; the table's D call, TRBD1, has no DNA check behind it. TRBV21-1 represents a pseudogene. The CDR3 extends over 19 amino acids. The CDR3 loop reads CASSKMGQGEESSYNEQFF. The CDR3 nucleotides read TGTGCCAGCAGCAAAATGGGACAGGGCGAAGAAAGCTCCTACAATGAGCAGTTCTTC.

This clone came up a few times. Different DNA sequences within this sample yield the same CDR3. The chain couples TRBV5-1 to TRBJ1-2, with a possible D match to TRBD1 (6 bases). The CDR3 totals 13 residues. V dropped 2 bases and J dropped 6 bases, with 11 bases sitting between them. Germline CDR1 SGHRS, CDR2 YFSETQ. The CDR3 here is CASSFGTRDGYTF. The CDR3 nucleotides are TGCGCCAGCAGCTTCGGGACACGTGATGGCTACACCTTC.

This rearrangement joins TRBV19 to TRBJ1-1, with D maybe TRBD1 (5 bases). CDR1 and CDR2 (germline): LNHDA, SQIVND (reference sequence). Trimming removed 9 bases from V and 6 bases from J, with 11 bases in between. The CDR3 runs to 11 residues. The CDR3 loop reads CASQGFAEAFF. The CDR3 DNA sequence: TGTGCCAGCCAGGGTTTCGCTGAAGCTTTCTTT.

This clone was recorded a few times. Additional DNA sequences in this sample encode the identical CDR3. The V and J genes are TRBV6-5 and TRBJ1-2, with D possibly being TRBD1 (6 bases). This CDR3 is 13 amino acids long. The V end was cut by 3 bases, the J end by 2 bases, with 7 bases between. Germline V gene data show CDR1 as MNHEY and CDR2 as SVGAGI. The CDR3 DNA reads as TGTGCCAGCAGTTATGACAGGAACTATGGCTACACCTTC. It translates to CASSYDRNYGYTF.